The 15 T cell receptor beta chains below were found in one sample sequenced in a study of vaccination and CD4 T cells after COVID-19. The assay that was used to sequence DNA from cultured CD4+ T cells was the Oncomine TCR Beta short-read assay. TCRdb independently ran MiXCR on the PCR reads; one entry per CDR3 protein. The sample shows under 25,000 distinct CDR3 sequences, 47% of them seen only once. As for treatment: roughly 11-day PBMC culture with coronavirus spike peptide pools or control peptides (ViraFEST assay). Their target antigens are unknown. Sequencing used cultured CD4+ T cells from blood. These receptors all stem from a human donor with COVID-19.

The V gene is TRBV29-1, the J gene TRBJ1-5; D is perhaps TRBD1 (6 bases). This CDR3 is 14 amino acids long. V lost 7 bases, J lost 7 bases, and 20 bases lay in between. Per the germline V gene, CDR1 is SQVTM and CDR2 is ANQGSEA. CDR3 residues: CSARLQGWGQPQHF. DNA for the CDR3: TGCAGCGCGAGGTTACAGGGTTGGGGACAGCCCCAGCATTTT.

The J gene is TRBJ2-2, the V gene TRBV20-1; D is possibly TRBD2 (5 bases). The V and J ends lost 7 bases and 4 bases respectively, with 13 bases between them. This CDR3 has 13 amino acids. Per germline, CDR1 DFQATT and CDR2 SNEGSKA (reference sequence). CDR3 nucleotide sequence: TGCAGTGGGCAAAAAGGAGGCACCGGGGAGCTGTTTTTT. Translation: CSGQKGGTGELFF.

The chain employs TRBV12-5 and TRBJ2-7, with D perhaps matching TRBD1 (5 bases). V lost 3 bases and J lost 7, with 16 bases in between. CDR1 is LGHNT, CDR2 FRNRAP, per germline. The CDR3 loop spans 14 amino acids. CDR3 bases: TGTGCTAGTGGTTTAGGGGAAGTCCTAACAGAGCAGTACTTC. Translating gives CASGLGEVLTEQYF.

The chain links TRBV12-3 or TRBV12-4 to TRBJ1-2; 7 bases line up with TRBD1. Trimming at V came to 6 bases and at J to 2 bases, leaving 3 bases not matched to a gene. The CDR3 is made up of 13 amino acids. The CDR3 loop is CASSPRGNYGYTF. The CDR3 DNA follows: TGTGCCAGCAGCCCCAGGGGGAACTATGGCTACACCTTC.

The CDR3 nucleotides read TGTGCCAGCAGAGGGGGGGGGCTCGCCAAAAACATTCAGTACTTC. Amino acid sequence: CASRGGGLAKNIQYF. This chain connects TRBV25-1 to TRBJ2-4, with D possibly TRBD2 on 7 matching bases. With 6 bases removed from V and 1 base from J, the gap between germline ends came to 13 bases. Germline CDR1 is MGHDK and CDR2 is SYGVNS. This CDR3 has 15 residues.

This clonotype was seen only a few times. V gene TRBV7-3 combines with J gene TRBJ2-3; D is perhaps TRBD1 (5 bases). The CDR3 extends over 16 amino acids. Deletions cut 5 bases from V and 7 bases from J, with 22 bases between. The V gene's germline CDR1 is SGHTA and CDR2 FQGTGA. The CDR3: CASSQGAGPSAYTQYF. CDR3 nucleotide sequence: TGTGCCAGCAGCCAAGGGGCAGGTCCCTCTGCGTATACGCAGTATTTT.

V and J are TRBV27 and TRBJ1-2; weak D call: TRBD1 (6 bases). CDR3 size: 14 residues. Trimming cost V 5 bases and J 3 bases, with 13 bases left between them. The germline CDR1 and CDR2 sequences are MNHEY and SMNVEV (reference sequence). DNA of the CDR3: TGTGCCAGCAGTACTCAGGGGTCGTACTATGGCTACACCTTC. Its translation: CASSTQGSYYGYTF.

The V and J genes are TRBV19 and TRBJ1-1; TRBD1 is a possible D gene (5 bases). The CDR3 extends over 16 amino acids. The V and J ends lost 8 bases and 2 bases respectively, with 21 bases between them. CDR1 is LNHDA and CDR2 is SQIVND in the germline V gene (reference sequence). The CDR3 nucleotides read TGTGCCAGTTGGGACCGAGGGACGAGGGTCAACACTGAAGCTTTCTTT. Translating it yields CASWDRGTRVNTEAFF.

Regarding this clonotype: One end of the junction does not line up with germline, which may come from a read error. The V gene is TRBV11-3, the J gene TRBJ1-1, with a tentative D call TRBD1 (5 bases). The CDR3 extends over 15 amino acids. The germline CDR1 and CDR2 sequences are SGHNT and YENEEA. The CDR3 here is CASSTREGMNTGAFF. DNA for the CDR3: TGTGCCAGCAGCACCCGTGAGGGGATGAACACTGGAGCTTTCTTT.

The genes are TRBV18 and TRBJ2-5, with 8 bases that match TRBD2. This CDR3 comprises 14 residues. The junction had 1 base not matched to a gene; V was cut back by 1 base and J by 3 bases. Germline V lookup: CDR1 KGHSH, CDR2 LQKENI. CDR3 DNA: TGTGCCAGCTCACCACGGCGGGGGGAAGAGACCCAGTACTTC. This encodes CASSPRRGEETQYF.

This clonotype was recorded a few times. This chain links TRBV6-1 with TRBJ1-5; no definite D call. Looked up from germline, CDR1 is MNHNS and CDR2 is SASEGT. Trimming shortened V by 5 bases and J by 0 bases, and 14 bases separated the two germline ends. This CDR3 has 16 residues. The chain's CDR3 is CASSQRTVDSNQPQHF. The DNA of the CDR3 is TGTGCCAGCAGTCAGCGGACGGTAGATAGCAATCAGCCCCAGCATTTT.

The chain joins TRBV28 to TRBJ2-2, with TRBD2 as a possible D gene (5 bases). V dropped 3 bases and J dropped 5 bases, with 7 bases sitting between them. Germline assignment: CDR1 MDHEN and CDR2 SYDVKM. The CDR3 totals 13 residues. CDR3: CASSLPGTGELFF. CDR3 in DNA: TGTGCCAGCAGTTTGCCGGGGACCGGGGAGCTGTTTTTT.

This clonotype was seen just once. V gene TRBV12-3 or TRBV12-4 combines with J gene TRBJ1-2; D might be TRBD1 (5 bases). The V and J ends lost 3 bases and 0 bases respectively, with 17 bases between them. The length of the CDR3 is 17 residues. The CDR3 nucleotides are TGTGCCAGCAGTTTCGGGCACAGGTCTCAAGCTAACTATGGCTACACCTTC. This sequence encodes CASSFGHRSQANYGYTF.

V usage is TRBV6-2 or TRBV6-3 and J usage is TRBJ2-3, with TRBD1 matching over 10 bases. Germline V gives CDR1 MNHEY, CDR2 SVGEGT. The CDR3 runs to 16 residues. V shed 5 bases, J shed 6 bases, and the junction held 11 bases outside the gene matches. For the CDR3, the DNA is TGTGCCAGCAGTGCCCAGACAGGGGGCGCTTCCGATACGCAGTATTTT. Its protein is CASSAQTGGASDTQYF.

CDR3 in amino acids: CASSYWTGGNYGYTF. In DNA form, the CDR3 reads TGTGCCAGCAGCTATTGGACAGGGGGTAACTATGGCTACACCTTC. The rearrangement links TRBV7-2 to TRBJ1-2; 10 nucleotides align to TRBD1. The V gene's germline CDR1 is SGHTA and CDR2 FQGNSA. Unmatched junction bases numbered 3, after V lost 4 bases and J lost 1 base. The CDR3 extends over 15 amino acids. The full variable domain, completed using reference TRBV7-2 and TRBJ1-2, is GAGVSQSPSNKVTEKGKDVELRCDPISGHTALYWYRQSLGQGLEFLIYFQGNSAPDKSGLPSDRFSAERTGGSVSTLTIQRTQQEDSAVYLCASSYWTGGNYGYTFGSGTRLTVV.